This is a list of T cell receptor beta chains from one sample in a study of blood T cell repertoires in COVID-19. Measured with immunoSEQ multiplex PCR; TCRdb has only the in-frame clones, and not every one. The repertoire holds approximately 150,000 clones, with around four fifths as singletons. Source material: peripheral blood. The receptors were gathered from a woman older than 75 with COVID-19, enrolled during active disease. Each CDR3 is given with its conserved first and last residue. A D gene is named only where the DNA matches it firmly. Where a row states a size, it is once, few, many or the class of an expanded clone; other rows omit it.

CDR3 DNA: TGTGCCAGCAGCCTGGTTGCGGGGAGCTCCTACAATGAGCAGTTCTTC
CDR3 protein: CASSLVAGSSYNEQFF
D gene: .
J gene: TRBJ2-1
clone size: .
V gene: TRBV7-2

CDR3 DNA: TGTGCCAGCAGCTTGGAGGAGTCCTCGTACCAAGAGACCCAGTACTTC
CDR3 protein: CASSLEESSYQETQYF
D gene: .
J gene: TRBJ2-5
clone size: .
V gene: TRBV5-4

CDR3 DNA: TGTGCCAGCTCACCAGACTTAGGGACAGGGGCTGGCTACACCTTC
CDR3 protein: CASSPDLGTGAGYTF
D gene: TRBD1
J gene: TRBJ1-2
clone size: once
V gene: TRBV18

CDR3 DNA: TGCGCCAGCAGCTTGCAGGATACTAACTATGGCTACACCTTC
CDR3 protein: CASSLQDTNYGYTF
D gene: .
J gene: TRBJ1-2
clone size: .
V gene: TRBV5-1

CDR3 DNA: TGTGCCAGTAGTTTTGGGACACTCAATCAGCCCCAGCATTTT
CDR3 protein: CASSFGTLNQPQHF
D gene: .
J gene: TRBJ1-5
clone size: few
V gene: TRBV19

CDR3 DNA: TGTGCCTACCAATGGGACAGCCCGAACTATGGCTACACCTTC
CDR3 protein: CAYQWDSPNYGYTF
D gene: TRBD1
J gene: TRBJ1-2
clone size: .
V gene: TRBV6-5

CDR3 DNA: TGTGCCATCAGAGCAGGCAGGGAAGACGGCTACACCTTC
CDR3 protein: CAIRAGREDGYTF
D gene: .
J gene: TRBJ1-2
clone size: few
V gene: TRBV10-3

CDR3 DNA: TGTGCCAGCAGTTCAAGACAGGGCAATGAGCAGTTCTTC
CDR3 protein: CASSSRQGNEQFF
D gene: TRBD1
J gene: TRBJ2-1
clone size: .
V gene: TRBV6-5

CDR3 DNA: TGTGCCAGCAGCGTAGCGGTGGGCGGACTTCCTCGGGAGACCCAGTACTTC
CDR3 protein: CASSVAVGGLPRETQYF
D gene: .
J gene: TRBJ2-5
clone size: .
V gene: TRBV9

CDR3 DNA: TGTGCCAGCAGCTTCCGGGACAGGGCCTCGGAACTGTTTTTT
CDR3 protein: CASSFRDRASELFF
D gene: TRBD1
J gene: TRBJ1-4
clone size: .
V gene: TRBV3-1/TRBV3-2

CDR3 DNA: TGTGCCAGCAGTTACACCAACAGGAATCAGCCCCAGCATTTT
CDR3 protein: CASSYTNRNQPQHF
D gene: .
J gene: TRBJ1-5
clone size: few
V gene: TRBV6-2/TRBV6-3

CDR3 DNA: TGTGCCAGCAGCACGACAGCTACCTACGAGCAGTACTTC
CDR3 protein: CASSTTATYEQYF
D gene: .
J gene: TRBJ2-7
clone size: .
V gene: TRBV7-2

CDR3 DNA: TGTGCCAGCACCAAAGGGGGATCGGACACTGAAGCTTTCTTT
CDR3 protein: CASTKGGSDTEAFF
D gene: .
J gene: TRBJ1-1
clone size: .
V gene: TRBV6-5

CDR3 DNA: TGTGCCAGCAGCCCCGCGAGTGACATTCAGTACTTC
CDR3 protein: CASSPASDIQYF
D gene: .
J gene: TRBJ2-4
clone size: few
V gene: TRBV7-9

CDR3 DNA: TGTGCCATCAGTGAGAACAAAGAGACCCAGTACTTC
CDR3 protein: CAISENKETQYF
D gene: .
J gene: TRBJ2-5
clone size: few
V gene: TRBV10-3

CDR3 DNA: TGTGCCAGCAGCTTACCTCAGGGGGCCTCTGGGACTGAAGCTTTCTTT
CDR3 protein: CASSLPQGASGTEAFF
D gene: TRBD1
J gene: TRBJ1-1
clone size: .
V gene: TRBV11-2

CDR3 DNA: TGTGCCAGCAGTTACAACAGGGGGGCCGAAGCTTTCTTT
CDR3 protein: CASSYNRGAEAFF
D gene: TRBD1
J gene: TRBJ1-1
clone size: .
V gene: TRBV6-5

CDR3 DNA: TGTGCCAGCTCGGCGGGAGATCCCCACAATGAGCAGTTCTTC
CDR3 protein: CASSAGDPHNEQFF
D gene: TRBD2
J gene: TRBJ2-1
clone size: few
V gene: TRBV9

CDR3 DNA: TGTGCCAGCAGCAAAAGCCAGGGGGCTAGTACAGATACGCAGTATTTT
CDR3 protein: CASSKSQGASTDTQYF
D gene: .
J gene: TRBJ2-3
clone size: .
V gene: TRBV21-1

CDR3 DNA: TGTGCCAGCCGCGGACAAGTAGACACTGAAGCTTTCTTT
CDR3 protein: CASRGQVDTEAFF
D gene: .
J gene: TRBJ1-1
clone size: many
V gene: TRBV18